Presented here are 21 T cell receptor beta chains from one specimen sequenced in a study of T and B cells in COVID-19 patients. From blood, roughly 240-550 ng of genomic DNA served as TRB template. Multiplex PCR with BIOMED2 TRB-A/B primer pools amplified TRB rearrangements. MiXCR, applied by TCRdb to the multiplex PCR reads, yields one record per CDR3 protein. Of 6,000 or so distinct CDR3 sequences listed, 25% to 35% are singletons. Sequencing was carried out using blood. The receptors derive from a human donor with active COVID-19. The donor label of this sample is uncertain.

As for this clonotype: A much larger clone lies one base from this, so it may be a read error. The chain joins TRBV30 to TRBJ1-4, with 10 bases identical to TRBD1. Looked up from germline, CDR1 is GTSNPN and CDR2 is SVGIG (reference sequence). The CDR3 sequence is 14 residues long. The CDR3 coding sequence is TGTTCCTGGAGTGTACTGACAGGGGGCGAAAAACTGTTTTTT. Residues: CSWSVLTGGEKLFF. Using reference TRBV30 and TRBJ1-4 for the parts outside the CDR3, the full variable domain is SQTIHQWPATLVQPVGSPLSLECTVEGTSNPNLYWYRQAAGRGLQLLFYSVGIGQISSEVPQNLSASRPQDRQFILSSKKLLLSDSGFYLCSWSVLTGGEKLFFGSGTQLSVL.

This clonotype was observed a few times. The chain couples TRBV12-3 or TRBV12-4 to TRBJ1-2; TRBD1 might be the D (5 bases). Trimming took off 3 bases at V and 8 bases at J, with 16 bases between the two ends. This CDR3 contains 14 residues. CDR3 nucleotides: TGTGCCAGCAGTTTTGCGGGGCACCTCGGGGGCTACACCTTC. It specifies CASSFAGHLGGYTF.

This clonotype has more than one count but fewer than ten. This chain uses TRBV27 with TRBJ1-1, with D tentatively TRBD1 (5 bases). Trimming removed 3 bases at V and 4 bases at J, with 15 bases between. In germline, CDR1 is MNHEY, CDR2 SMNVEV (reference sequence). The CDR3 spans 15 residues. The CDR3 nucleotides are TGTGCCAGCAGTTTGGGGTCAACGGGGGTCACTGAAGCTTTCTTT. Its protein product is CASSLGSTGVTEAFF.

The V gene is TRBV12-3 or TRBV12-4, the J gene TRBJ1-5; D call uncertain. V lost 3 bases and J 2 bases, leaving 8 bases between the germline ends. This CDR3 region has 14 residues. CDR3 nucleotides: TGTGCCAGCAGTTTTGGGTGGGGCAATCAGCCCCAGCATTTT. This codes for CASSFGWGNQPQHF.

DNA of the CDR3: TGTGCCAGAAGCCCGGACAGGGAGAACACTGAAGCTTTCTTT. This translates into CARSPDRENTEAFF. V is TRBV5-3 and J is TRBJ1-1, with 8 bases identical to TRBD1. TRBV5-3 qualifies as an ORF whose function is uncertain. The CDR3 consists of 14 residues. The V and J ends lost 4 bases and 1 base, in that order; junction bases with no gene match: 3.

This clonotype was seen only a few times. The V call is TRBV19, the J call TRBJ1-1; D may be TRBD1 (5 bases). CDR1 is LNHDA, CDR2 SQIVND, per germline (reference sequence). This CDR3 spans 15 amino acids. V lost 7 bases, J lost 0 bases, and 15 bases lay in between. The CDR3 DNA reads TGTGCCAGTAAGCAGGGCCCCATAATGAACACTGAAGCTTTCTTT. It yields the protein CASKQGPIMNTEAFF.

By sample fraction, this clonotype is medium-sized. V usage is TRBV5-4 and J usage is TRBJ2-3; 14 bases are shared with TRBD2. Germline V gene lookup returns CDR1 SGHNT and CDR2 YYREEE (reference sequence). The CDR3 loop spans 17 amino acids. V was clipped by 4 bases and J by 5 bases; unmatched bases: 9. In nucleotides, the CDR3 is TGTGCCAGCAGCGGACTAGCGGGAGGCCGCCAAAGAGATACGCAGTATTTT. Protein product: CASSGLAGGRQRDTQYF. Full variable domain (remainder filled in from reference TRBV5-4 and TRBJ2-3): ETGVTQSPTHLIKTRGQQVTLRCSSQSGHNTVSWYQQALGQGPQFIFQYYREEENGRGNFPPRFSGLQFPNYSSELNVNALELDDSALYLCASSGLAGGRQRDTQYFGPGTRLTVL.

This clonotype was counted between two and nine times. CDR3 DNA: TGTGCCACTCGCGGGGCTAGCGGGGCCCAGTCCTACAATGAGCAGTTCTTC. Amino acids: CATRGASGAQSYNEQFF. V usage is TRBV15 and J usage is TRBJ2-1, with 9 bases fitting TRBD2. CDR1 and CDR2 (germline): LNHNV, YYDKDF (reference sequence). The CDR3 length is 17 residues. Germline trimming cut 9 bases from V and 1 base from J; bases unmatched to any gene: 13.

The rearrangement joins TRBV6-2 or TRBV6-3 to TRBJ2-4, with 7 bases that match TRBD1. The CDR3 is made up of 16 amino acids. The germline CDR1 and CDR2 sequences are MNHEY and SVGEGT. V shed 2 bases and J 1 base; nucleotides not matched to a gene: 5. DNA of the CDR3: TGTGCCAGCAGTTACGAGGGGGCGTCGGCCAAAAACATTCAGTACTTC. Residues: CASSYEGASAKNIQYF.

This clonotype was picked up a small number of times. V usage is TRBV12-3 or TRBV12-4 and J usage is TRBJ2-1, with D perhaps matching TRBD2 (6 bases). V shed 1 base and J shed 11 bases, with 9 bases lying between them. The CDR3 covers 12 residues. The CDR3 nucleotides are TGTGCCAGCAGTTTAGAGGGACTGAAGCAGTTCTTC. It is translated as CASSLEGLKQFF.

There are a few counts of this clonotype. The chain employs TRBV7-6 and TRBJ1-3; D remains unclear. This CDR3 has 14 residues. The germline V gene encodes CDR1 SGHVS and CDR2 FNYEAQ. V was shortened by 1 base and J by 1 base, with 5 bases between the two germline ends. The CDR3 region is CASSLGGSGNTIYF. In DNA form, the CDR3 reads TGTGCCAGCAGCTTAGGAGGATCTGGAAACACCATATATTTT.

V usage is TRBV10-3 and J usage is TRBJ1-2; 8 bases match TRBD1. The V gene's germline CDR1 is ENHRY and CDR2 SYGVKD. The CDR3 has 12 amino acids. J gave up 6 bases and V 5 bases, and 2 bases lay outside the gene matches. This chain's CDR3 is CAISPTGDGYTF. The CDR3 DNA sequence: TGTGCCATCAGTCCGACAGGGGATGGCTACACCTTC.

This sequence joins TRBV18 and TRBJ2-7, with 14 bases fitting TRBD2. Per germline, CDR1 KGHSH and CDR2 LQKENI. This CDR3 is built from 15 residues. Trimming took 5 bases from V and 7 from J; bases not matched to a gene: 7. The chain's CDR3 is CASSSPGLAGEEQYF. The CDR3 DNA sequence: TGTGCCAGCTCATCTCCGGGACTAGCGGGGGAGGAGCAGTACTTC.

In its sample, this clonotype was seen a few times. The chain links TRBV5-1 to TRBJ2-1; 8 bases match TRBD1. J lost 8 bases, V lost 1 base, and 8 bases had no gene match. Germline V gene lookup returns CDR1 SGHRS and CDR2 YFSETQ. The CDR3 spans 15 residues. The CDR3, as DNA: TGCGCCAGCAGCTTGATAGCAGGGGGCGGCTATGAGCAGTTCTTC. This gives the protein CASSLIAGGGYEQFF.

V usage is TRBV18 and J usage is TRBJ2-7; the match to TRBD1 covers 9 bases. The germline gives CDR1 KGHSH, CDR2 LQKENI. The CDR3 spans 16 residues. J gave up 4 bases and V 3 bases, and 10 bases lay outside the gene matches. For the CDR3, the DNA is TGTGCCAGCTCACCTGGGGGAACAGGGGGCGGTTACGAGCAGTACTTC. Protein product: CASSPGGTGGGYEQYF.

Within the sample, this clonotype is medium-sized. This chain joins TRBV30 and TRBJ2-3, with 9 bases that match TRBD2. This CDR3 comprises 15 residues. The ends lost 0 bases at V and 3 bases at J; junction bases unmatched: 4. From germline, CDR1 is GTSNPN and CDR2 SVGIG (reference sequence). CDR3 residues: CAWSVMGLATDTQYF. The CDR3 nucleotides are TGTGCCTGGAGTGTAATGGGACTAGCTACAGATACGCAGTATTTT.

This chain links TRBV27 with TRBJ2-3; TRBD2 aligns across 10 bases. The J segment lost 5 bases and the V segment lost 2 bases, leaving 7 bases of the junction unmatched. The germline CDR1 and CDR2 sequences are MNHEY and SMNVEV (reference sequence). The CDR3 runs 16 residues. The CDR3 region is CASSLGVAGGIDTQYF. CDR3 nucleotides: TGTGCCAGCAGTTTAGGGGTAGCGGGAGGTATAGATACGCAGTATTTT.

CDR3 coding DNA: TGTGCCAGCAGTTACTTATATCAGGGAAAGACCCAGTACTTC. Its protein product is CASSYLYQGKTQYF. The chain is built from TRBV6-2 or TRBV6-3 and TRBJ2-5, with D possibly matching TRBD1 (5 bases). Trimming removed 1 base at V and 6 bases at J, with 12 bases between. The CDR3 is made up of 14 amino acids. The germline gives CDR1 MNHEY, CDR2 SVGEGT.

This chain links TRBV7-9 with TRBJ2-5, with D possibly being TRBD2 (6 bases). The CDR3 has 15 amino acids. The ends were cut back, 5 bases at V and 1 base at J, with 14 bases in the middle. Germline CDR1 and CDR2: SEHNR and FQNEAQ (reference sequence). The CDR3 spells CASSRAAGTQETQYF. In nucleotides, the CDR3 is TGTGCCAGCAGCCGCGCGGCGGGGACCCAAGAGACCCAGTACTTC.

The J gene is TRBJ2-3, the V gene TRBV24-1; 7 nucleotides agree with TRBD1. The J segment lost 0 bases and the V segment lost 5 bases, leaving 4 bases of the junction unmatched. Germline V lookup: CDR1 KGHDR, CDR2 SFDVKD. The CDR3 spans 15 residues. CDR3 sequence (DNA): TGTGCCACCAGTGTACAGGGGCCCAGCACAGATACGCAGTATTTT. This gives the protein CATSVQGPSTDTQYF.

This clonotype showed up just a few times. V is TRBV12-3 or TRBV12-4 and J is TRBJ1-5; no clear D gene. The CDR3 totals 16 residues. V dropped 5 bases and J dropped 1 base, with 15 bases sitting between them. In DNA, the CDR3 is TGTGCCAGCAGTCCCCTCGGGTCCGTCAGCAATCAGCCCCAGCATTTT. Translating gives CASSPLGSVSNQPQHF.